These 6 T cell receptor beta chains originate from one sample sequenced in a study of T-cell memory formation after mild COVID-19. Using its own MiXCR run on the 5' RACE reads, TCRdb lists one record per CDR3 protein. The sample includes 260,000 or so distinct CDR3 sequences, 16% of them seen just once. The sequenced material came from PBMCs or a T cell subset sorted from them (not recorded which). These receptors were taken from a man between 18 and 29 years old who had mild COVID-19 (a few samples of this study predate the infection). Cell type and time point are not known.

CDR3 nucleotides: TGTGCCAGCAGTTACTCGACAGGGAATGAGCAGTTCTTC. This gives the protein CASSYSTGNEQFF. The V gene is TRBV6-6, the J gene TRBJ2-1, with TRBD1 matching over 7 bases. V trimming: 0 bases; J trimming: 7 bases; junction bases outside the gene matches: 0. Per germline, CDR1 MNHNY and CDR2 SVGAGI (reference sequence). The CDR3 runs to 13 residues.

This clonotype was counted between two and nine times. The chain links TRBV7-8 to TRBJ2-3; D uncertain. CDR3 length equals 12 residues. Germline CDR1 is SGHVS and CDR2 is FQNEAQ. The germline V and J ends were trimmed by 7 bases and 5 bases, with 10 bases remaining between them. As DNA, the CDR3 is TGTGCCAGCACCCTGACGGAAGATACGCAGTATTTT. Its protein product is CASTLTEDTQYF. Full variable domain (rest looked up from reference TRBV7-8 and TRBJ2-3): GAGVSQSPRYKVAKRGQDVALRCDPISGHVSLFWYQQALGQGPEFLTYFQNEAQLDKSGLPSDRFFAERPEGSVSTLKIQRTQQEDSAVYLCASTLTEDTQYFGPGTRLTVL.

The chain is built from TRBV4-1 and TRBJ1-6, with a weak D call TRBD1 (5 bases). V dropped 1 base and J dropped 10 bases, with 23 bases sitting between them. Germline assignment: CDR1 MGHRA and CDR2 YSYEKL. This CDR3 is built from 18 residues. Here the CDR3 reads CASSQALTARRKGSPLHF. The CDR3 coding sequence is TGCGCCAGCAGCCAAGCTTTGACAGCTAGGCGAAAAGGCTCACCCCTCCACTTT.

The chain carries TRBV7-3 and TRBJ2-1, with unresolved D. The germline CDR1 and CDR2 sequences are SGHTA and FQGTGA. The CDR3 is 12 residues long. Between the trimmed V and J ends, which lost 1 base and 7 bases, there was a span of 5 bases. CDR3 in amino acids: CASSLIGNEQFF. The CDR3 DNA reads TGTGCCAGCAGCTTAATTGGGAATGAGCAGTTCTTC.

The gene calls are TRBV7-9 and TRBJ2-1; 15 bases agree with TRBD2. From germline, CDR1 is SEHNR and CDR2 FQNEAQ (reference sequence). The J segment lost 5 bases and the V segment lost 5 bases, leaving 7 bases of the junction unmatched. The CDR3 extends over 17 amino acids. The CDR3 here is CASSRGTSGGRNNEQFF. CDR3 bases: TGTGCCAGCAGCCGAGGGACTAGCGGGGGGCGAAACAATGAGCAGTTCTTC.

This clonotype has just a few counts. V is TRBV7-2 and J is TRBJ2-2; D might be TRBD2 (6 bases). The V and J ends lost 0 bases and 6 bases respectively, with 14 bases between them. The CDR3 has 16 amino acids. CDR1 is SGHTA, CDR2 FQGNSA, per germline. The CDR3 spells CASSLARGAKAGELFF. CDR3 nucleotide sequence: TGTGCCAGCAGCTTAGCTCGCGGGGCCAAGGCCGGGGAGCTGTTTTTT.